This is a list of T cell receptor beta chains from one sample in a study of post-analysis software for immune sequencing data. TCRdb re-derived calls from the PCR reads in MiXCR, one entry per CDR3 protein. Counted here are almost 700,000 distinct CDR3 sequences, roughly three fifths occurring once; the ten biggest clones make up roughly 12%. The material sequenced was blood. Source of these receptors: a girl between 2 and 10 years old with multiple sclerosis. CDR3s include the opening cysteine and the closing phenylalanine or tryptophan. Each record gives: J gene, D gene, clone size, V gene, CDR3 protein, CDR3 DNA. A D gene is named only where the DNA matches it firmly. Clone size is not always given. Where it is, it says once, few, many or a class for expanded clones.

TRBJ2-3 | . | few | TRBV5-1 | CASSYPTGQSTDTQYF | TGCGCCAGCAGCTACCCTACCGGCCAAAGCACAGATACGCAGTATTTT
TRBJ1-1 | . | . | TRBV5-1 | CASSLDGSDTEAFF | TGCGCCAGCAGCTTGGATGGCAGCGACACTGAAGCTTTCTTT
TRBJ2-1 | . | . | TRBV7-3 | CASSLNAGASHEQFF | TGTGCCAGCAGCTTAAACGCGGGTGCCAGCCATGAGCAGTTCTTC
TRBJ2-5 | TRBD1 | . | TRBV7-3 | CASSRDREGEQYF | TGTGCCAGCAGCAGGGACAGGGAGGGTGAGCAGTACTTC
TRBJ2-4 | . | . | TRBV10-2 | CASSESVGAKNIQYF | TGCGCCAGCAGTGAGTCGGTGGGCGCCAAAAACATTCAGTACTTC
TRBJ2-1 | . | . | TRBV20-1 | CSARKGVGGNEQFF | TGCAGTGCGCGAAAGGGGGTCGGAGGCAATGAGCAGTTCTTC
TRBJ1-1 | TRBD1 | . | TRBV3-1 | CASSVGTGLGGTEAFF | TGTGCCAGCAGCGTCGGGACAGGACTCGGGGGCACTGAAGCTTTCTTT
TRBJ2-7 | . | . | TRBV4-3 | CASSQQGLVEQYF | TGCGCCAGCAGCCAACAAGGCTTGGTAGAGCAGTACTTC
TRBJ1-2 | . | . | TRBV27 | CASSFGPIGYTF | TGTGCCAGCAGTTTTGGCCCGATCGGCTACACCTTC
TRBJ1-1 | . | . | TRBV29-1 | CSGSDVGGTEAFF | TGCAGCGGCTCTGATGTGGGGGGCACTGAAGCTTTCTTT
TRBJ1-2 | . | few | TRBV29-1 | CSVEETGGYGYTF | TGCAGCGTTGAAGAGACGGGGGGCTATGGCTACACCTTC
TRBJ1-5 | . | . | TRBV24-1 | CATSDGHGPSNQPQHF | TGTGCCACCAGTGACGGACACGGCCCTAGCAATCAGCCCCAGCATTTT
TRBJ2-1 | TRBD2 | few | TRBV20-1 | CSATTSGGTSSYNEQFF | TGCAGTGCGACTACTAGCGGGGGCACCAGCTCCTACAATGAGCAGTTCTTC
TRBJ2-3 | . | . | TRBV29-1 | CSVTTGTDTQYF | TGCAGCGTGACTACTGGCACAGATACGCAGTATTTT
TRBJ2-7 | TRBD1 | . | TRBV29-1 | CSASETGWYEQYF | TGCAGCGCCTCCGAGACAGGGTGGTACGAGCAGTACTTC
TRBJ1-1 | . | . | TRBV12-5 | CASKGRTTEAFF | TGTGCTAGTAAGGGGCGGACCACTGAAGCTTTCTTT
TRBJ2-5 | TRBD2 | few | TRBV7-2 | CASSLFPSGGARETQYF | TGTGCCAGCAGCTTATTCCCTAGCGGGGGGGCCAGGGAGACCCAGTACTTC